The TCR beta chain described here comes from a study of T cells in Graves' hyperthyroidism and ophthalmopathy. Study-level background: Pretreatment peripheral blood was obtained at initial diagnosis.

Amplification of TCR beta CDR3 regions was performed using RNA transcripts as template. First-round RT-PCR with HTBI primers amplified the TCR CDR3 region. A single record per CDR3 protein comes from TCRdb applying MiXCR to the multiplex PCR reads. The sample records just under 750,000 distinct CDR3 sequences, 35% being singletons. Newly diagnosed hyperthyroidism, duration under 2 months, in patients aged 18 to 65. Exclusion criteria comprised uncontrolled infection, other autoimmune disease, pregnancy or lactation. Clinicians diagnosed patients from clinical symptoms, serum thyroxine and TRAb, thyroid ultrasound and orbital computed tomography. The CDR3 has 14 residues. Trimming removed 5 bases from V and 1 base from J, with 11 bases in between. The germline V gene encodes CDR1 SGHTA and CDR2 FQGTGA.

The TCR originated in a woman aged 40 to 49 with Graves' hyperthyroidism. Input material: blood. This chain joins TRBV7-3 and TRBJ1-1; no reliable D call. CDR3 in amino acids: CASSLWSWNTEAFF. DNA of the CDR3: TGTGCCAGCAGCCTTTGGTCATGGAACACTGAAGCTTTCTTT.